These T cell receptor beta chains were read from a single sample in a study of blood T cells in healthy people across ages. TCRdb itself ran the 5' RACE reads through MiXCR, one entry per CDR3 protein. The sample records 650,000 to 1,000,000 distinct CDR3 sequences, around 36% being singletons. The specimen sequenced was blood. Receptor source: a young man in good health. Both conserved end residues are part of each CDR3. D genes are given only for firm matches. Clone size is shown for a subset of rows, as once, few, many or a class of expanded clone.

TRBV4-3	TRBJ1-1	.	TRBD1	CASSQAFDSGTVQAFF	TGCGCCAGCAGCCAAGCGTTTGATTCCGGGACAGTCCAAGCTTTCTTT
TRBV5-5	TRBJ2-4	.	TRBD1	CASSLPDRWAKNIQYF	TGTGCCAGCAGCCTCCCGGACAGGTGGGCCAAAAACATTCAGTACTTC
TRBV6-2/TRBV6-3	TRBJ1-1	.	.	CASSYAGWNTEAFF	TGTGCCAGCAGTTACGCAGGGTGGAACACTGAAGCTTTCTTT
TRBV7-9	TRBJ1-4	.	TRBD1	CASSQFTGATNEKLFF	TGTGCCAGCAGCCAATTCACAGGGGCAACTAATGAAAAACTGTTTTTT
TRBV7-2	TRBJ1-4	few	.	CASSPSPGATNEKLFF	TGTGCCAGCAGCCCCTCCCCGGGGGCAACTAATGAAAAACTGTTTTTT
TRBV9	TRBJ2-1	many	TRBD1	CASSASTGSTYNEQFF	TGTGCCAGCAGCGCATCGACAGGGAGCACCTACAATGAGCAGTTCTTC
TRBV6-6	TRBJ1-5	.	.	CASSPRPRGKSNQPQHF	TGTGCCAGCAGTCCACGTCCTCGTGGGAAAAGCAATCAGCCCCAGCATTTT
TRBV9	TRBJ2-1	.	.	CASSGIGYSEQFF	TGTGCCAGCAGCGGGATAGGGTATTCTGAGCAGTTCTTC
TRBV20-1	TRBJ2-1	.	TRBD2	CSATSGLAGNGHSDNEQFF	TGCAGTGCCACGTCTGGGCTAGCGGGGAACGGTCACTCGGACAATGAGCAGTTCTTC
TRBV12-3/TRBV12-4	TRBJ2-5	few	TRBD1	CAISYGTGGDGTQYF	TGTGCCATCTCCTACGGGACAGGGGGCGACGGGACCCAGTACTTC
TRBV5-1	TRBJ2-6	.	TRBD1	CASSFRVLGQVGSGANVLTF	TGCGCCAGCAGCTTTCGCGTTCTGGGACAGGTCGGCTCTGGGGCCAACGTCCTGACTTTC
TRBV10-3	TRBJ2-1	.	TRBD2	CAIGATGEAGGRWEQFF	TGTGCCATCGGTGCCACCGGAGAAGCGGGGGGGCGTTGGGAGCAGTTCTTC
TRBV12-3/TRBV12-4	TRBJ1-1	few	.	CASSLGNGVTEAFF	TGTGCCAGCAGTTTGGGGAACGGGGTCACTGAAGCTTTCTTT
TRBV28	TRBJ2-1	.	.	CASSRSPQQFF	TGTGCCAGCAGCCGAAGTCCCCAGCAGTTCTTC
TRBV2	TRBJ1-5	.	.	CASSQETNQPQHF	TGTGCCAGCAGTCAGGAGACCAATCAGCCCCAGCATTTT
TRBV28	TRBJ2-4	.	TRBD2	CASSSGTSQYF	TGTGCCAGCAGTAGCGGGACCTCGCAGTACTTC
TRBV12-3/TRBV12-4	TRBJ2-3	.	.	CASSYPSDSQCTDTQYF	TGTGCCAGCAGTTACCCCTCGGACAGTCAGTGCACAGATACGCAGTATTTT
TRBV28	TRBJ1-5	.	.	CASSPPGGSNQPQHF	TGTGCCAGCAGCCCGCCGGGGGGTAGCAATCAGCCCCAGCATTTT
TRBV7-6	TRBJ2-1	.	.	CASSLAPGFSYNEQFF	TGTGCCAGCAGCTTAGCGCCAGGGTTCTCCTACAATGAGCAGTTCTTC
TRBV29-1	TRBJ2-1	few	.	CSVDGRYNEQFF	TGCAGCGTTGACGGCCGGTACAATGAGCAGTTCTTC
TRBV6-6	TRBJ1-4	.	.	CASSYPDGTANEKLFF	TGTGCCAGCAGTTACCCAGACGGAACAGCTAATGAAAAACTGTTTTTT
TRBV12-3/TRBV12-4	TRBJ1-1	.	.	CASSPRTGGIEAFF	TGTGCCAGCAGTCCCCGAACGGGCGGGATTGAAGCTTTCTTT
TRBV2	TRBJ1-6	few	.	CASAADLYNSPLHF	TGTGCCAGCGCGGCGGATCTTTATAATTCACCCCTCCACTTT
TRBV12-5	TRBJ2-7	few	TRBD2	CASGLVRWGTSRYEQYF	TGTGCTAGTGGTTTGGTACGGTGGGGGACTAGCCGATATGAGCAGTACTTC
TRBV12-3/TRBV12-4	TRBJ1-2	many	TRBD1	CASSFSSRRQGNYGYTF	TGTGCCAGCAGTTTCAGTAGCAGGAGACAGGGCAACTATGGCTACACCTTC
TRBV3-1	TRBJ2-4	.	.	CASSQEVIQYF	TGTGCCAGCAGCCAAGAAGTCATTCAGTACTTC